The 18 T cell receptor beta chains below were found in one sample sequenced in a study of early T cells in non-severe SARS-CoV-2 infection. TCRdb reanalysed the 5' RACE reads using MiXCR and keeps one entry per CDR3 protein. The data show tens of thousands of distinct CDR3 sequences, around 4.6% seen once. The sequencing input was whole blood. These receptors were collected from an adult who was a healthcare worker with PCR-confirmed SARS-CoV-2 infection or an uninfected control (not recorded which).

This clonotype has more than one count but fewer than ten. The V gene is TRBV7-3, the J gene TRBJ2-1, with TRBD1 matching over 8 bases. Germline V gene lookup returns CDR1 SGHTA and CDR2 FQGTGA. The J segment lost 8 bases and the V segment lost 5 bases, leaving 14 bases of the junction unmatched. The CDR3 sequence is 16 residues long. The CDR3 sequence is CASSPRPGQVTHEQFF. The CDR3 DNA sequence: TGTGCCAGCAGCCCAAGGCCGGGACAGGTCACCCATGAGCAGTTCTTC.

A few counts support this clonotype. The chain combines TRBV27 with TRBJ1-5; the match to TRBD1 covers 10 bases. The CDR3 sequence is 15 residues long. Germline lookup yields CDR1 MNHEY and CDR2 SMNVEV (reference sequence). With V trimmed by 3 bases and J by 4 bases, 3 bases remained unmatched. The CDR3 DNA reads TGTGCCAGCAGTTTTCGGGGACAGGGGAATCAGCCCCAGCATTTT. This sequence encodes CASSFRGQGNQPQHF.

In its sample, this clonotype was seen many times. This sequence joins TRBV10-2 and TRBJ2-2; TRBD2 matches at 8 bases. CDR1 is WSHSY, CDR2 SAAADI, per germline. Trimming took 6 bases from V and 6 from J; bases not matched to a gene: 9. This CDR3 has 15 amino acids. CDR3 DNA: TGCGCCAGCAGCCCGACTAGCGACGGGTCCGGGGAGCTGTTTTTT. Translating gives CASSPTSDGSGELFF.

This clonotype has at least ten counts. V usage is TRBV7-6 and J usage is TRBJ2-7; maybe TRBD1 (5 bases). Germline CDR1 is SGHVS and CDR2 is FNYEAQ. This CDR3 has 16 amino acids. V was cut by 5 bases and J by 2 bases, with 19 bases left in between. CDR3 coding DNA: TGTGCCAGCAGCCTCACCGGTGACAGAATCCCCTACGAGCAGTACTTC. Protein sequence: CASSLTGDRIPYEQYF.

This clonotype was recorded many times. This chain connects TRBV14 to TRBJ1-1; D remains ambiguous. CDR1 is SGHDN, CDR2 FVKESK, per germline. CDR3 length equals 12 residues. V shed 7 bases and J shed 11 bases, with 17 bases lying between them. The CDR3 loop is CASNRRGVEAFF. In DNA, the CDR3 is TGTGCCAGCAACAGACGCGGGGTCGAGGCTTTCTTT.

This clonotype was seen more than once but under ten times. The CDR3 DNA follows: TGCAGCGTTTTTACACTAGCGGGCTTCACAGATACGCAGTATTTT. Its translation is CSVFTLAGFTDTQYF. The V gene is TRBV29-1, the J gene TRBJ2-3, with 9 bases identical to TRBD2. CDR1 and CDR2 from the germline V gene are SQVTM and ANQGSEA. The CDR3 is 15 amino acids. The V and J ends lost 5 bases and 2 bases, in that order; junction bases with no gene match: 8.

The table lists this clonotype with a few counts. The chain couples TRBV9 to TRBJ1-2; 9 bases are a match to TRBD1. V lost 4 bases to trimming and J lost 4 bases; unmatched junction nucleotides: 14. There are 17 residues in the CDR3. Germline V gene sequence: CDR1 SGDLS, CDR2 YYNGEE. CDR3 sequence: CASSPRIGATGGYGYTF. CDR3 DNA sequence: TGTGCCAGCAGCCCGCGCATAGGTGCGACAGGGGGCTATGGCTACACCTTC.

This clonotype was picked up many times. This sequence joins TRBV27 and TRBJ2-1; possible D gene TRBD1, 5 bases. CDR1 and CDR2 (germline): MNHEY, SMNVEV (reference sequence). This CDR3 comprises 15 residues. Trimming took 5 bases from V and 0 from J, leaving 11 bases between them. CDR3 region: CASSPQAPSYNEQFF. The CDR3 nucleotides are TGTGCCAGCAGTCCACAGGCCCCCTCCTACAATGAGCAGTTCTTC.

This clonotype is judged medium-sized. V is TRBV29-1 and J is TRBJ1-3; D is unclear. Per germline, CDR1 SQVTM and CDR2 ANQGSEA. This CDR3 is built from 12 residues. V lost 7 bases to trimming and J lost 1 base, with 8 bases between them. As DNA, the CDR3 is TGCAGCGGGCTTTTATCTGGAAACACCATATATTTT. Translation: CSGLLSGNTIYF.

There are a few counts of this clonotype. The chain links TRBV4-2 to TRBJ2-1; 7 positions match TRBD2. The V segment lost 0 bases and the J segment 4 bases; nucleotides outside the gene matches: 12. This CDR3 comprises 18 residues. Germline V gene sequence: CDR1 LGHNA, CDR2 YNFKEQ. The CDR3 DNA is TGTGCCAGCAGCCAAGATGCCCGAGTGCGGGGGAGGTACAATGAGCAGTTCTTC. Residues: CASSQDARVRGRYNEQFF.

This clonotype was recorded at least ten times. Here the CDR3 reads CASVSGGWNEQFF. In nucleotides, the CDR3 is TGTGCCAGTGTTAGCGGGGGGTGGAATGAGCAGTTCTTC. The chain has TRBV6-2 or TRBV6-3 and TRBJ2-1; 10 bases are a match to TRBD2. Unmatched junction bases numbered 6, after V lost 9 bases and J lost 7 bases. Germline assignment: CDR1 MNHEY and CDR2 SVGEGT. This CDR3 has 13 residues.

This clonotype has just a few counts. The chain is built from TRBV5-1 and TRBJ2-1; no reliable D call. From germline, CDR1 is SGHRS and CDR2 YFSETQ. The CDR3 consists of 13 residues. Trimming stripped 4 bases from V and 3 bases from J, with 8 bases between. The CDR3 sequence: CASSGEHYNEQFF. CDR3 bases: TGCGCCAGCAGCGGGGAACACTACAATGAGCAGTTCTTC.

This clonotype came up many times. This chain's CDR3 is CAITDLHPGTTEAFF. CDR3 in DNA: TGTGCCATCACAGACTTACATCCAGGGACCACTGAAGCTTTCTTT. The rearrangement joins TRBV10-3 to TRBJ1-1; maybe TRBD1 (5 bases). Germline V CDR1 and CDR2: ENHRY, SYGVKD. V was cut by 7 bases and J by 4 bases, with 19 bases left in between. The CDR3 spans 15 residues.

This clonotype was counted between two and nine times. The CDR3 DNA follows: TGTGCCAGCAGCTCACTGTACCAAGAGACCCAGTACTTC. It specifies CASSSLYQETQYF. The rearrangement uses TRBV7-2 and TRBJ2-5; D not certain. V lost 4 bases, J lost 0 bases, and 6 bases lay in between. The V gene's germline CDR1 is SGHTA and CDR2 FQGNSA. The CDR3 sequence is 13 residues long. Full variable domain (outside the CDR3, taken from reference TRBV7-2 and TRBJ2-5): GAGVSQSPSNKVTEKGKDVELRCDPISGHTALYWYRQSLGQGLEFLIYFQGNSAPDKSGLPSDRFSAERTGGSVSTLTIQRTQQEDSAVYLCASSSLYQETQYFGPGTRLLVL.

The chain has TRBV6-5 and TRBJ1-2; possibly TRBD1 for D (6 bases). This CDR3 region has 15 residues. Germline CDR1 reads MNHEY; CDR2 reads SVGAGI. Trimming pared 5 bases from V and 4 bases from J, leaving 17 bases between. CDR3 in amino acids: CASSSEGGAFYGYTF. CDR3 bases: TGTGCCAGCAGTAGTGAAGGGGGGGCTTTCTATGGCTACACCTTC.

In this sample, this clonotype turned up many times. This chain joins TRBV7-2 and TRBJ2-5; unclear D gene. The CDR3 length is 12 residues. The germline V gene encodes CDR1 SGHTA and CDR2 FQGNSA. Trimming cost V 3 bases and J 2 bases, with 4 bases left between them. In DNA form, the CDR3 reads TGTGCCAGCAGCTTTTTTCAAGAGACCCAGTACTTC. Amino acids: CASSFFQETQYF.

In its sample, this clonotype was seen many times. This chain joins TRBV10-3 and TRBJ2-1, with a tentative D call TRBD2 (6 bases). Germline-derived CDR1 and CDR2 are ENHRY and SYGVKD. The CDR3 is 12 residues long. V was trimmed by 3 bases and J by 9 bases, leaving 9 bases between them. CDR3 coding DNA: TGTGCCATCAGTGATTCGGGGGTTGAGCAGTTCTTC. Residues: CAISDSGVEQFF.

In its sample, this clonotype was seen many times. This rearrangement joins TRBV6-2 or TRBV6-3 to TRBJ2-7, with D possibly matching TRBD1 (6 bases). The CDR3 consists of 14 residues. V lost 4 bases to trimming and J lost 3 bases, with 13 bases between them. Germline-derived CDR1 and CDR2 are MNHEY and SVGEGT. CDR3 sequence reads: CASSSQGWIYEQYF. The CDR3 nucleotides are TGTGCCAGCAGTTCACAGGGTTGGATCTACGAGCAGTACTTC.